The 11 T cell receptor beta chains reported below all come from one sample, sequenced in a study of T cells in localized non-small cell lung cancer. Libraries were prepared by immunoSEQ multiplex PCR; TCRdb keeps only in-frame clonotypes and omits some of them. Of some 39,000 clones listed, roughly 83% were seen once; the top ten hold 30% to 40%. The sequencing here drew on PBMCs, taken before any cancer treatment. The receptors were sampled from a woman aged 35 to 70 with stage II squamous cell lung carcinoma.

This chain links TRBV28 with TRBJ1-1; no clear D gene. CDR3 length equals 12 residues. With 2 bases removed from V and 11 bases from J, the gap between germline ends came to 12 bases. Germline values: CDR1 MDHEN, CDR2 SYDVKM. CDR3 coding DNA: TGTGCCAGCAGTTTAAATGGGCTTGGCGCTTTCTTT. As protein: CASSLNGLGAFF.

The rearrangement joins TRBV7-3 to TRBJ2-2; weak D call: TRBD2 (6 bases). V lost 0 bases, J lost 5 bases, and 16 bases lay in between. The germline CDR1 and CDR2 sequences are SGHTA and FQGTGA. The CDR3 length is 17 residues. The CDR3 is CASSLTSASALTGELFF. The CDR3 region has the DNA TGTGCCAGCAGCTTAACTTCGGCTAGCGCTCTTACCGGGGAGCTGTTTTTT.

The chain is built from TRBV7-2 and TRBJ1-5; D call uncertain. Trimming shortened V by 5 bases and J by 6 bases, and 11 bases separated the two germline ends. This CDR3 is 13 amino acids long. Germline CDR1 reads SGHTA; CDR2 reads FQGNSA. This CDR3 is CASSLTAGQPQHF. In nucleotides, the CDR3 is TGTGCCAGCAGCCTGACGGCCGGTCAGCCCCAGCATTTT.

The rearrangement links TRBV25-1 to TRBJ1-2; no definite D call. CDR3 length equals 12 residues. The V gene lost 2 bases and the J gene lost 7 bases, with 8 bases spanning the gap. Per germline, CDR1 MGHDK and CDR2 SYGVNS. The CDR3 sequence: CASSEGFFGYTF. CDR3 nucleotide sequence: TGTGCCAGCAGTGAAGGGTTTTTTGGCTACACCTTC.

This chain's CDR3 is CASSPRAQGNTGELFF. The CDR3 DNA is TGTGCCAGCTCACCACGGGCGCAGGGGAACACCGGGGAGCTGTTTTTT. The chain joins TRBV18 to TRBJ2-2; D perhaps matches TRBD1 (5 bases). The CDR3 runs to 16 residues. The germline V gene encodes CDR1 KGHSH and CDR2 LQKENI. Trimming removed 1 base at V and 1 base at J, with 10 bases between.

V gene TRBV11-2 combines with J gene TRBJ2-1; 10 nucleotides line up with TRBD2. Trimming at V came to 0 bases and at J to 7 bases, leaving 3 bases not matched to a gene. The CDR3 loop spans 15 amino acids. Per germline, CDR1 SGHAT and CDR2 FQNNGV. The CDR3 DNA reads TGTGCCAGCAGCTTAGAGGCTAGCGGGAGTAATGAGCAGTTCTTC. Residues: CASSLEASGSNEQFF. The full variable domain, with the rest looked up from reference TRBV11-2 and TRBJ2-1, is EAGVAQSPRYKIIEKRQSVAFWCNPISGHATLYWYQQILGQGPKLLIQFQNNGVVDDSQLPKDRFSAERLKGVDSTLKIQPAKLEDSAVYLCASSLEASGSNEQFFGPGTRLTVL.

This sequence joins TRBV5-6 and TRBJ2-2; possibly TRBD2 for D (6 bases). Germline CDR1 SGHDT, CDR2 YYEEEE. The V and J ends lost 2 bases and 0 bases respectively, with 11 bases between them. The length of the CDR3 is 16 residues. CDR3 bases: TGTGCCAGCAGCTTAATGGGACTCTCGAACACCGGGGAGCTGTTTTTT. This sequence encodes CASSLMGLSNTGELFF.

V gene TRBV28 combines with J gene TRBJ1-5; possible D gene TRBD1, 6 bases. V was clipped by 2 bases and J by 9 bases, with 14 bases between them. There are 14 residues in the CDR3. CDR1 is MDHEN and CDR2 is SYDVKM in the germline V gene. The CDR3 region has the DNA TGTGCCAGCAGTTTAGCAGGGGCCGCGCGGCCCCAGCATTTT. Protein sequence: CASSLAGAARPQHF. Variable domain in full (rest from reference TRBV28 and TRBJ1-5): DVKVTQSSRYLVKRTGEKVFLECVQDMDHENMFWYRQDPGLGLRLIYFSYDVKMKEKGDIPEGYSVSREKKERFSLILESASTNQTSMYLCASSLAGAARPQHFGDGTRLSIL.

The chain combines TRBV7-6 with TRBJ2-2, with 7 bases lining up with TRBD1. With 7 bases clipped from V and 0 bases from J, the junction kept 5 bases outside the gene matches. The CDR3 consists of 15 residues. The germline V gene encodes CDR1 SGHVS and CDR2 FNYEAQ. Here the CDR3 DNA reads TGTGCCAGCAACTCCGGGACAGCGAACACCGGGGAGCTGTTTTTT. This encodes CASNSGTANTGELFF.

This clone was seen a single time. The V and J genes are TRBV5-8 and TRBJ2-1; D may correspond to TRBD1 or TRBD2 (6 bases each). CDR3 size: 18 residues. V lost 1 base to trimming and J lost 5 bases, with 22 bases between them. The germline V gene has CDR1 SGHTS and CDR2 YDEGEE. CDR3 bases: TGTGCCAGCAGCTTGAGAGCGCGGGACAATGTTCAAGACAATGAGCAGTTCTTC. It translates to CASSLRARDNVQDNEQFF. Variable domain in full (rest from reference TRBV5-8 and TRBJ2-1): EAGVTQSPTHLIKTRGQQATLRCSPISGHTSVYWYQQALGLGLQFLLWYDEGEERNRGNFPPRFSGRQFPNYSSELNVNALELEDSALYLCASSLRARDNVQDNEQFFGPGTRLTVL.

This clone was counted between two and nine times. The rearrangement joins TRBV21-1 to TRBJ1-2. TRBV21-1 is annotated as a pseudogene. The CDR3 is 16 residues long. CDR3 sequence (DNA): TGTGCCAGCAGCAAAGCGGGGAGGGGGCCTAACTATGGCTACACCTTC. Its translation is CASSKAGRGPNYGYTF.